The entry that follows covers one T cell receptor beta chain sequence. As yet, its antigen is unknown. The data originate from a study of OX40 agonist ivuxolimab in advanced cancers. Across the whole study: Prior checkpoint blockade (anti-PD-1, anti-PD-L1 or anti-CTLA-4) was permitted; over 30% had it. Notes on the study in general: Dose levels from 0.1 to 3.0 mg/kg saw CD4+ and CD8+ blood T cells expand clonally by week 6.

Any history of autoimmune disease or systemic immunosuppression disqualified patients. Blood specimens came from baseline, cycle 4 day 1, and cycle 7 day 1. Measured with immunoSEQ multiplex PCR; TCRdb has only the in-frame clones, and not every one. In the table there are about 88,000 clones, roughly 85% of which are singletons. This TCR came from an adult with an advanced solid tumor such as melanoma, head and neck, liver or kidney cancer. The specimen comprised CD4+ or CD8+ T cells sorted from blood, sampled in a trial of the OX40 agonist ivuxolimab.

CDR3 loop: CASRARGLEAFF. Written as DNA, the CDR3 is TGTGCCAGCAGAGCCAGGGGGCTTGAAGCTTTCTTT. The chain joins TRBV6-5 to TRBJ1-1; 8 bases align to TRBD1. The V gene's germline CDR1 is MNHEY and CDR2 SVGAGI. The CDR3 is 12 residues long. The trim removed 6 bases at V and 7 bases at J, leaving 4 bases unmatched.